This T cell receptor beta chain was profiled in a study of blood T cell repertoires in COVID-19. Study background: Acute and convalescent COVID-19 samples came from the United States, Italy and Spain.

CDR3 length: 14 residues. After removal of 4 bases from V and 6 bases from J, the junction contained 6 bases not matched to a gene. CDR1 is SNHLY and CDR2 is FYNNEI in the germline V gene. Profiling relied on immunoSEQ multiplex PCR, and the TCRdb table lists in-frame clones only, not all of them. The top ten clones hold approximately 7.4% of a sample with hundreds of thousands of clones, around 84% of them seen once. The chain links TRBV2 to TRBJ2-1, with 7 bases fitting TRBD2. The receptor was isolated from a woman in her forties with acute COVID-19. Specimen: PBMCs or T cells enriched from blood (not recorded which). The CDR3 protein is CASSVASGSNEQFF. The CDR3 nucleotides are TGTGCCAGCAGTGTGGCTAGCGGAAGCAATGAGCAGTTCTTC.